These 17 T cell receptor beta chains share one sample of origin, sequenced in a study of T cell repertoires in cytomegalovirus infection. Antigens of these TCRs are unknown. TCRdb re-derived calls from the reads in MiXCR, one entry per CDR3 protein. Counted here are approximately 730,000 distinct CDR3 sequences, almost 30% occurring once; the ten biggest clones make up over 10%. The material sequenced was cultured CD8+ T cells from PBMCs, taken from culture after CMV antigen stimulation. These receptors were obtained from a human donor in good health (CMV status not recorded). Some clones in this sample may be carry-over from other donors' samples.

This clonotype was counted a few times. The rearrangement uses TRBV20-1 and TRBJ1-2, with D possibly being TRBD1 (6 bases). Germline V gives CDR1 DFQATT, CDR2 SNEGSKA (reference sequence). The CDR3 is 14 residues long. The V end was cut by 5 bases, the J end by 5 bases, with 18 bases between. CDR3 sequence: CSAYTGETGYGYTF. The CDR3 DNA follows: TGCAGTGCTTATACCGGGGAAACAGGGTATGGCTACACCTTC.

The gene calls are TRBV4-2 and TRBJ2-5; 9 bases map to TRBD1. Trimming cost V 0 bases and J 4 bases; bases outside gene matches: 12. The CDR3 consists of 18 residues. Germline V gene sequence: CDR1 LGHNA, CDR2 YNFKEQ. In DNA form, the CDR3 reads TGTGCCAGCAGCCAAGATCCGGCCACAGGGGGCGCGGCAGAGACCCAGTACTTC. Its translation: CASSQDPATGGAAETQYF.

V gene TRBV7-9 combines with J gene TRBJ2-1; 9 nucleotides align to TRBD2. V was pared by 7 bases and J by 2 bases, with 6 bases of the junction left unmatched. The germline CDR1 and CDR2 sequences are SEHNR and FQNEAQ (reference sequence). CDR3 length equals 15 residues. CDR3 sequence: CASKKSGGTYNEQFF. CDR3 DNA sequence: TGTGCCAGCAAAAAGAGCGGGGGGACCTACAATGAGCAGTTCTTC.

J is TRBJ2-1 and V is TRBV27; TRBD2 aligns across 7 bases. V was pared by 4 bases and J by 1 base, with 10 bases of the junction left unmatched. Germline CDR1 reads MNHEY; CDR2 reads SMNVEV (reference sequence). The CDR3 has 17 residues. CDR3 sequence (DNA): TGTGCCAGCAGTTGGGGGGGGGGTCCCGAATCCTACAATGAGCAGTTCTTC. This gives the protein CASSWGGGPESYNEQFF.

The chain joins TRBV6-8 to TRBJ2-7, with D unclear. Germline assignment: CDR1 MNHGY and CDR2 SAAAGT. The CDR3 totals 13 residues. V lost 0 bases, J lost 5 bases, and 8 bases lay in between. CDR3 sequence: CASSYSRAHEQYV. The CDR3 DNA is TGTGCCAGCAGTTACTCGAGAGCCCACGAGCAGTACGTC.

V usage is TRBV11-3 and J usage is TRBJ1-1, with no clear D. This CDR3 region has 13 residues. V lost 6 bases and J 6 bases, leaving 14 bases between the germline ends. Germline CDR1 reads SGHNT; CDR2 reads YENEEA. CDR3 amino acids: CASSPDGQAEAFF. The CDR3 DNA follows: TGTGCCAGCAGTCCGGACGGGCAGGCTGAAGCTTTCTTT. The full variable domain, its missing parts supplied by reference TRBV11-3 and TRBJ1-1, is EAGVVQSPRYKIIEKKQPVAFWCNPISGHNTLYWYLQNLGQGPELLIRYENEEAVDDSQLPKDRFSAERLKGVDSTLKIQPAELGDSAVYLCASSPDGQAEAFFGQGTRLTVV.

The chain joins TRBV6-6 to TRBJ1-4; D is uncertain. The V end was cut by 0 bases, the J end by 0 bases, with 8 bases between. The CDR3 covers 16 residues. Germline assignment: CDR1 MNHNY and CDR2 SVGAGI (reference sequence). The CDR3 DNA is TGTGCCAGCAGTTACTCCTGGTCAGCAACTAATGAAAAACTGTTTTTT. This translates into CASSYSWSATNEKLFF.

The rearrangement joins TRBV5-4 to TRBJ2-5, with D perhaps TRBD2 (5 bases). Deletions cut 5 bases from V and 0 bases from J, with 14 bases between. This CDR3 contains 15 residues. From germline, CDR1 is SGHNT and CDR2 YYREEE (reference sequence). The CDR3 sequence is CASRTGILDQETQYF. Written as DNA, the CDR3 is TGTGCCAGCAGGACGGGGATTCTCGACCAAGAGACCCAGTACTTC. Combining the CDR3 with reference TRBV5-4 and TRBJ2-5 gives the whole variable domain ETGVTQSPTHLIKTRGQQVTLRCSSQSGHNTVSWYQQALGQGPQFIFQYYREEENGRGNFPPRFSGLQFPNYSSELNVNALELDDSALYLCASRTGILDQETQYFGPGTRLLVL.

This clonotype was seen a handful of times. The rearrangement uses TRBV4-3 and TRBJ1-4, with 9 bases identical to TRBD1. V shed 5 bases and J 8 bases; nucleotides not matched to a gene: 6. Per germline, CDR1 LGHNA and CDR2 YSLEER. This CDR3 contains 14 residues. In DNA, the CDR3 is TGCGCCAGCAGCGCAGACAGGGGGTCGGAAAAACTGTTTTTT. Its protein product is CASSADRGSEKLFF.

This clonotype came up many times. The chain uses TRBV7-6 and TRBJ2-2; 8 positions agree with TRBD2. CDR1 is SGHVS and CDR2 is FNYEAQ in the germline V gene. V was pared by 5 bases and J by 7 bases, with 6 bases of the junction left unmatched. The CDR3 sequence is 14 residues long. The CDR3: CASSLTSGNGELFF. CDR3 sequence (DNA): TGTGCCAGCAGCCTAACTAGCGGTAACGGGGAGCTGTTTTTT.

The genes are TRBV7-9 and TRBJ2-7, with 7 bases aligning to TRBD2. With 1 base clipped from V and 7 bases from J, the junction kept 7 bases outside the gene matches. CDR3 size: 14 residues. Germline V gene sequence: CDR1 SEHNR, CDR2 FQNEAQ (reference sequence). The CDR3 DNA is TGTGCCAGCAGCTTAGTGGGAGGGTTTGGAGAGCAGTACTTC. It encodes CASSLVGGFGEQYF.

This chain uses TRBV28 with TRBJ1-1; D is ambiguous. This CDR3 contains 14 residues. CDR1 and CDR2 (germline): MDHEN, SYDVKM. V lost 10 bases, J lost 1 base, and 16 bases lay in between. CDR3 in amino acids: CAILTMYQNTEAFF. The CDR3 region has the DNA TGTGCCATTCTTACGATGTATCAGAACACTGAAGCTTTCTTT.

The sample holds a few counts of this clonotype. The rearrangement joins TRBV12-3 or TRBV12-4 to TRBJ1-3, with D perhaps matching TRBD1 (6 bases). This CDR3 contains 15 residues. The V gene lost 5 bases and the J gene lost 1 base, with 12 bases spanning the gap. This chain's CDR3 is CASSPIGQSGNTIYF. CDR3 bases: TGTGCCAGCAGTCCAATTGGACAGTCTGGAAACACCATATATTTT.

This clonotype appeared a few times. V and J are TRBV6-1 and TRBJ1-4, with 8 bases matching TRBD1. Losses at the gene ends were 8 bases for V and 8 bases for J; bases not matched to a gene: 13. The CDR3 has 15 residues. Germline CDR1 reads MNHNS; CDR2 reads SASEGT. The CDR3 loop is CASSSPGQAGEKLFF. CDR3 bases: TGTGCCAGCTCTTCACCGGGACAGGCGGGAGAAAAACTGTTTTTT.

As for this clonotype: Sequence at one end of the junction differs from germline and may be a read error. This chain links TRBV5-1 with TRBJ1-2; D may be TRBD1 (6 bases). CDR3 length equals 15 residues. CDR1 and CDR2 (germline): SGHRS, YFSETQ. The CDR3 here is CASSLGRDRSLGYTF. The DNA of the CDR3 is TGCGCCAGCAGCTTGGGCCGCGACAGGTCCCTTGGCTACACATTC. Complete variable domain (other parts from reference TRBV5-1 and TRBJ1-2): KAGVTQTPRYLIKTRGQQVTLSCSPISGHRSVSWYQQTPGQGLQFLFEYFSETQRNKGNFPGRFSGRQFSNSRSEMNVSTLELGDSALYLCASSLGRDRSLGYTFGSGTRLTVV.

This clonotype has ten or more counts. The chain links TRBV7-9 to TRBJ2-7; tentatively, D is TRBD2 (6 bases). CDR1 and CDR2 (germline): SEHNR, FQNEAQ (reference sequence). The CDR3 contains 15 residues. Deletions cut 5 bases from V and 0 bases from J, with 14 bases between. CDR3 region: CASSPRGGISYEQYF. As DNA, the CDR3 is TGTGCCAGCAGCCCTAGGGGCGGGATCTCCTACGAGCAGTACTTC.

This clonotype has ten or more counts. This chain uses TRBV7-6 with TRBJ1-3; D possibly corresponds to TRBD1 (5 bases). Trimming took off 4 bases at V and 0 bases at J, with 7 bases between the two ends. Germline V gives CDR1 SGHVS, CDR2 FNYEAQ. There are 14 residues in the CDR3. The CDR3: CASSSRASGNTIYF. As DNA, the CDR3 is TGTGCCAGCAGCTCCAGGGCCTCTGGAAACACCATATATTTT.